This T cell receptor (beta chain) was documented in a study of T cell responses to AZD1222 COVID-19 vaccine. A note on this clone: Its cognate antigen is unknown.

After removal of 5 bases from V and 4 bases from J, the junction contained 5 bases not matched to a gene. CDR3 length equals 14 residues. Germline V gene sequence: CDR1 LNHDA, CDR2 SQIVND (reference sequence). Findings and caveats of the study: Epitopes outside B.1.351 and B.1.1.7 mutated regions reportedly drew nearly half of spike TCRs. The donors showed a predominance of white British ancestry and of females, with possible underestimation of clonal diversity.

Profiling relied on immunoSEQ multiplex PCR, and the TCRdb table lists in-frame clones only, not all of them. The repertoire holds approximately 100,000 clones, with roughly 90% as singletons. The chain has TRBV19 and TRBJ2-7; 10 nucleotides match TRBD2. This TCR was sampled from an adult in good health. Here the sequenced sample was peripheral blood, taken on day 0 of AZD1222 vaccination. DNA for the CDR3: TGTGCCAGTAGTGTTCTAGCGGGGGAGTACGAGCAGTACTTC. Translation: CASSVLAGEYEQYF.